This is a list of T cell receptor beta chains from one sample in a study of identical twins. TCRdb recomputed calls from the 5' RACE reads with MiXCR, one row per CDR3 protein. The data contain 350,000 to 450,000 distinct CDR3 sequences, around 18% of them singletons. Material for sequencing was naive T cells sorted from blood. All receptors derive from a man in his fifties in good health. Both conserved end residues are part of each CDR3. A D gene is named only where the DNA matches it firmly. Not every row has a clone size; where given, it reads once, few, many or a size class.

abundance | d_gene | j_gene | v_gene | CDR3aa | CDR3nt
few | NA | TRBJ2-7 | TRBV28 | CASSLVGGWSYEQYF | TGTGCCAGCAGTTTAGTTGGGGGTTGGTCCTACGAGCAGTACTTC
NA | NA | TRBJ1-3 | TRBV29-1 | CSVERFTGNTIYF | TGCAGCGTTGAAAGGTTCACTGGAAACACCATATATTTT
NA | TRBD2 | TRBJ2-7 | TRBV4-2 | CASSQGWAGGSEQYF | TGTGCCAGCAGCCAAGGATGGGCGGGAGGGAGCGAGCAGTACTTC
NA | NA | TRBJ2-7 | TRBV20-1 | CSAPEGGRAYEQYF | TGCAGTGCTCCCGAGGGGGGGAGGGCCTACGAGCAGTACTTC
NA | TRBD2 | TRBJ2-2 | TRBV5-5 | CASSSLLAGVGTGELFF | TGTGCCAGCAGCTCCCTACTAGCGGGAGTAGGTACCGGGGAGCTGTTTTTT
many | TRBD2 | TRBJ2-3 | TRBV4-3 | CASSQEGGSPTDTQYF | TGCGCCAGCAGCCAAGAGGGCGGGAGTCCCACAGATACGCAGTATTTT
NA | NA | TRBJ2-7 | TRBV7-2 | CASRGDSLGEQYF | TGTGCCAGCAGAGGGGACTCCCTCGGCGAGCAGTACTTC
few | TRBD2 | TRBJ2-1 | TRBV28 | CASSPERGGSDEQFF | TGTGCCAGCAGTCCCGAGCGGGGGGGCAGCGATGAGCAGTTCTTC
NA | NA | TRBJ2-3 | TRBV7-8 | CASSLQPADTQYF | TGTGCCAGCAGCTTACAACCGGCGGATACGCAGTATTTT
NA | NA | TRBJ1-2 | TRBV7-9 | CASSLASGAGGYTF | TGTGCCAGCAGCTTAGCTTCGGGGGCAGGAGGCTACACCTTC
few | TRBD1 | TRBJ1-2 | TRBV5-1 | CASSLERDRRTNYGYTF | TGCGCCAGCAGCTTGGAGCGGGACAGGCGAACTAACTATGGCTACACCTTC
NA | NA | TRBJ1-2 | TRBV5-4 | CASSSSGNYTF | TGTGCCAGCAGCTCGTCCGGGAACTACACCTTC
NA | TRBD2 | TRBJ2-3 | TRBV19 | CASSRTIGTSGRATQYF | TGTGCCAGTAGTAGGACAATCGGGACTAGCGGGAGAGCTACGCAGTATTTT
many | TRBD1 | TRBJ2-3 | TRBV12-3/TRBV12-4 | CASSLFTDRGTDTQYF | TGTGCCAGCAGTTTATTCACGGACAGGGGCACAGATACGCAGTATTTT
NA | NA | TRBJ2-7 | TRBV4-3 | CASSQDFHTYGEQYF | TGCGCCAGCAGCCAAGATTTCCACACCTACGGGGAGCAGTACTTC
few | TRBD1 | TRBJ1-2 | TRBV29-1 | CSVIGQEGGYTF | TGCAGCGTTATAGGACAGGAGGGTGGCTACACCTTC
many | TRBD2 | TRBJ2-3 | TRBV9 | CASSGRLAWSDTQYF | TGTGCCAGCAGCGGGAGACTAGCGTGGTCAGATACGCAGTATTTT
many | TRBD2 | TRBJ2-5 | TRBV6-2/TRBV6-3 | CASSYSRLAGQETQYF | TGTGCCAGCAGTTACTCGAGACTAGCGGGACAAGAGACCCAGTACTTC
few | NA | TRBJ2-3 | TRBV20-1 | CSARVPGRGRPDTQYF | TGCAGTGCTAGAGTCCCAGGGAGGGGGCGTCCAGATACGCAGTATTTT
many | TRBD2 | TRBJ2-1 | TRBV12-3/TRBV12-4 | CASSISGSKQFF | TGTGCCAGCAGCATTAGCGGGAGCAAACAGTTCTTC
NA | TRBD1 | TRBJ2-3 | TRBV6-5 | CASGYRGQGADTQYF | TGTGCCAGCGGCTACAGGGGGCAAGGGGCAGATACGCAGTATTTT
few | TRBD1 | TRBJ2-5 | TRBV20-1 | CSARRTGAAETQYF | TGCAGTGCTAGACGGACAGGGGCGGCGGAGACCCAGTACTTC
many | NA | TRBJ1-5 | TRBV12-3/TRBV12-4 | CASSRRTGDYSNQPQHF | TGTGCCAGCAGTCGGAGGACGGGGGATTATAGCAATCAGCCCCAGCATTTT
NA | TRBD2 | TRBJ2-1 | TRBV7-2 | CASSFGLAFDEQFF | TGTGCCAGCAGCTTTGGACTAGCTTTCGATGAGCAGTTCTTC
NA | TRBD1 | TRBJ2-1 | TRBV6-5 | CASSYSRRQGPQFF | TGTGCCAGCAGTTACTCCCGGAGACAGGGGCCCCAGTTCTTC
many | TRBD2 | TRBJ2-7 | TRBV4-1 | CASSPYSGGAYEQYF | TGCGCCAGCAGCCCCTATTCGGGGGGGGCCTACGAGCAGTACTTC
once | NA | TRBJ2-7 | TRBV20-1 | CSASPDMGNYEQYF | TGCAGTGCTAGCCCTGACATGGGGAACTACGAGCAGTACTTC
NA | TRBD1 | TRBJ2-7 | TRBV20-1 | CSANKGDRGQYF | TGCAGTGCGAACAAGGGGGACAGGGGGCAGTACTTC
many | NA | TRBJ2-6 | TRBV7-8 | CASSPEPGANVLTF | TGTGCCAGCAGCCCAGAACCTGGGGCCAACGTCCTGACTTTC
many | NA | TRBJ1-2 | TRBV14 | CASSRDTNYGYTF | TGTGCCAGCAGTCGCGATACTAACTATGGCTACACCTTC
few | TRBD1 | TRBJ2-7 | TRBV6-5 | CASSYRDSHYEQYF | TGTGCCAGCAGTTACCGGGACAGTCACTACGAGCAGTACTTC
few | TRBD1 | TRBJ1-4 | TRBV4-3 | CASSQSPNRGRHEKLFF | TGCGCCAGCAGCCAGTCCCCTAACAGGGGGCGTCATGAAAAACTGTTTTTT
NA | TRBD2 | TRBJ2-1 | TRBV12-3/TRBV12-4 | CASSLGGGANNEQFF | TGTGCCAGCAGTTTAGGCGGGGGGGCTAACAATGAGCAGTTCTTC